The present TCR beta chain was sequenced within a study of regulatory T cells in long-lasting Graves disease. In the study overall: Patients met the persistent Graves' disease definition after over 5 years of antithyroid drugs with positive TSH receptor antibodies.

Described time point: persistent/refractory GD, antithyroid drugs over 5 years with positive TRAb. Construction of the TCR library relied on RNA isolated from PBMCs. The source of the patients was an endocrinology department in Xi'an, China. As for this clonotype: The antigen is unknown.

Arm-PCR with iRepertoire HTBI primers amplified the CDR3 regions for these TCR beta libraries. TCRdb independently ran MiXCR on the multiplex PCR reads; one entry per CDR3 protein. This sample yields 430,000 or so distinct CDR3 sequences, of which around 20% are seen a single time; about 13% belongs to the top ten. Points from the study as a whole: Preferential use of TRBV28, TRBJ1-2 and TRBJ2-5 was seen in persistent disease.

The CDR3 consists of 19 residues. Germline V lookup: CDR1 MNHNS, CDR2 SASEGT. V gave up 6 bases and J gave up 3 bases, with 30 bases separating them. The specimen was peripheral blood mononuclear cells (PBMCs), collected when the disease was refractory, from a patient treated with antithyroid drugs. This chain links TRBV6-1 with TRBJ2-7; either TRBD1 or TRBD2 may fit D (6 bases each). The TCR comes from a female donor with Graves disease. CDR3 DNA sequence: TGTGCCAGCAGCGTAGCTTGGGGGGCTAGCCCAGACAAAGTCTACGAGCAGTACTTC. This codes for CASSVAWGASPDKVYEQYF.